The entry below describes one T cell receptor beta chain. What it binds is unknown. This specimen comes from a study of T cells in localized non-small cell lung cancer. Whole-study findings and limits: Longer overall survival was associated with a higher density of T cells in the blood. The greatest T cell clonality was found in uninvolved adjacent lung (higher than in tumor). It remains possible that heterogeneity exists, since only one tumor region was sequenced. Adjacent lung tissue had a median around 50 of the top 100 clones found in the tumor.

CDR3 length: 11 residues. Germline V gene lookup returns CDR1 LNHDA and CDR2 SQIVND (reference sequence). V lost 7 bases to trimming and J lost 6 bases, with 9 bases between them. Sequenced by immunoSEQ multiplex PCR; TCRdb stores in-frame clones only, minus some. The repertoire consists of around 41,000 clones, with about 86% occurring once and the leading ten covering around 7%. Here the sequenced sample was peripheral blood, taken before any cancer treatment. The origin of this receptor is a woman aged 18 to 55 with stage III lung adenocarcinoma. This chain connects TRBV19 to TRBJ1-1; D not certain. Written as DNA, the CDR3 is TGTGCCAGTAAGTTGGCGGCTGAAGCTTTCTTT. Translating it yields CASKLAAEAFF.